A selection of T cell receptor beta chains follows, all from one sample in a study of blood T cell repertoires in COVID-19. Assay: immunoSEQ multiplex PCR; the TCRdb copy retains only in-frame clones and omits some. The table lists some 210,000 clones, around four fifths of them singletons. The sample was peripheral blood. These TCRs come from a human donor in a cohort sampled during active COVID-19. Both conserved end residues are part of each CDR3.

V gene: TRBV14
CDR3 protein: CASSQLRRVQFF

V gene: TRBV15
CDR3 protein: CATSSDQGASIQYF

V gene: TRBV29-1
CDR3 protein: CSVTSSSYEQYF

V gene: TRBV12-3/TRBV12-4
CDR3 protein: CASSLGARYPPNF

V gene: TRBV19
CDR3 protein: CASSGSGGVDTGELFF

V gene: TRBV29-1
CDR3 protein: CSVEWERYGYTF

V gene: TRBV5-1
CDR3 protein: CASRAGAYEQYF

V gene: TRBV12-5
CDR3 protein: CASGLVLTGNTEAFF

V gene: TRBV30
CDR3 protein: CAWSLSDDRLQFF

V gene: TRBV11-2
CDR3 protein: CASSLGSSSGGTQYF

V gene: TRBV2
CDR3 protein: CASSGLLGQGAAGELFF

V gene: TRBV19
CDR3 protein: CASSSLQGTSRNQPQHF

V gene: TRBV15
CDR3 protein: CATSSRGNWSPLHF

V gene: TRBV6-5
CDR3 protein: CASSTPVQSAQYF

V gene: TRBV6-5
CDR3 protein: CASSYARGASGELFF

V gene: TRBV28
CDR3 protein: CASRDSYGYTF

V gene: TRBV2
CDR3 protein: CASLRQGPWIDTQYF

V gene: TRBV3-1/TRBV3-2
CDR3 protein: CASSQGGTGGITEAFF

V gene: TRBV24-1
CDR3 protein: CATSSRTGGITGANVLTF

V gene: TRBV6-5
CDR3 protein: CASSYLTGLDFAGYTF

V gene: TRBV7-2
CDR3 protein: CASSSTGERTQYF

V gene: TRBV27
CDR3 protein: CASSLLGDEQFF

V gene: TRBV6-2/TRBV6-3
CDR3 protein: CASSYTRSSYNSPLHF

V gene: TRBV14
CDR3 protein: CASSQRQGARETQYF

V gene: TRBV6-6
CDR3 protein: CASSYPAGAGANVLTF

V gene: TRBV6-5
CDR3 protein: CASTGGGSGYNEQFF

V gene: TRBV3-1/TRBV3-2
CDR3 protein: CASSLGTAPETQYF

V gene: TRBV10-3
CDR3 protein: CAISEERESVGFF

V gene: TRBV27
CDR3 protein: CASRSNREYGYTF

V gene: TRBV6-5
CDR3 protein: CASSYEYEQFF

V gene: TRBV3-1/TRBV3-2
CDR3 protein: CASSKGFSGRNSDTQYF

V gene: TRBV19
CDR3 protein: CATGTSGEFEQFF

V gene: TRBV18
CDR3 protein: CASSPGRGLFHTEAFF

V gene: TRBV2
CDR3 protein: CASSTGPTQPQHF

V gene: TRBV5-1
CDR3 protein: CASSSSGTATYEQYF

V gene: TRBV18
CDR3 protein: CASSPSSGSSYNEQFF